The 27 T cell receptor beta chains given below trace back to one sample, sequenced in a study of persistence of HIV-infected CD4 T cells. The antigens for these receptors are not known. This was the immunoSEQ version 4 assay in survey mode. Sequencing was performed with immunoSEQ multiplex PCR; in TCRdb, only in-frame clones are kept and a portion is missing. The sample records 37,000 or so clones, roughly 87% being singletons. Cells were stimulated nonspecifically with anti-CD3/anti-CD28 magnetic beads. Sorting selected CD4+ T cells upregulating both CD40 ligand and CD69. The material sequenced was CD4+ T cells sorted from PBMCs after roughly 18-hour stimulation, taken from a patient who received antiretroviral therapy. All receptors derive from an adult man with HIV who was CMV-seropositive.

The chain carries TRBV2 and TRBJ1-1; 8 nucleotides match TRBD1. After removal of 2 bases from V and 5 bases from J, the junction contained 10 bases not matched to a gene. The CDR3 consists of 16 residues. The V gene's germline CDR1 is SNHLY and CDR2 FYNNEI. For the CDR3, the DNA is TGTGCCAGCAGTGAATTGGTGACAGGGGTTGCGACTGAAGCTTTCTTT. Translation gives CASSELVTGVATEAFF.

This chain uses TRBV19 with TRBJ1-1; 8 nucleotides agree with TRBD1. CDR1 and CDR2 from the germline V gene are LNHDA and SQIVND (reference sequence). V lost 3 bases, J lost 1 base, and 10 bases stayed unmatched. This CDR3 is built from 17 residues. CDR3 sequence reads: CASSIQDRVKRNTEAFF. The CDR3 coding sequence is TGTGCCAGTAGTATTCAGGACAGGGTAAAGAGGAACACTGAAGCTTTCTTT.

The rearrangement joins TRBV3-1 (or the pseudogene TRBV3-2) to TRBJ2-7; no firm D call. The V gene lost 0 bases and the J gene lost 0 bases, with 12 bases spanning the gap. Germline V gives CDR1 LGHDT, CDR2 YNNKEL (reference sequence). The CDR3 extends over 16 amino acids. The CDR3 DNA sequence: TGTGCCAGCAGCCAAGATATACAGACGAGCTCCTACGAGCAGTACTTC. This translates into CASSQDIQTSSYEQYF.

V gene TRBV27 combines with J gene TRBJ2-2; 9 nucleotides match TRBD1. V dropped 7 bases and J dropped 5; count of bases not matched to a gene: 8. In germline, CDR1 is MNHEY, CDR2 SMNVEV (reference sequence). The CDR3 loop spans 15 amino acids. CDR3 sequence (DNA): TGTGCCAGCACCTACGACAGGGGGAGGACCGGGGAGCTGTTTTTT. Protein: CASTYDRGRTGELFF.

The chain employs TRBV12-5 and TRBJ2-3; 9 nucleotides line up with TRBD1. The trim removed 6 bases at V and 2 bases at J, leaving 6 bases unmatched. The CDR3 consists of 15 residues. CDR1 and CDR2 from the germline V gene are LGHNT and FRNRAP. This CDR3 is CASGPGTGLTDTQYF. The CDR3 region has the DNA TGTGCTAGTGGGCCTGGGACAGGGCTCACAGATACGCAGTATTTT.

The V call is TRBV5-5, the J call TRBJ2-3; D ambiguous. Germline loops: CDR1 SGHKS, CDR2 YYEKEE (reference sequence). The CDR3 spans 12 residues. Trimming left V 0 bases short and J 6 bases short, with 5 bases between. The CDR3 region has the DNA TGTGCCAGCAGCTTGGTGTATGATACGCAGTATTTT. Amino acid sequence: CASSLVYDTQYF.

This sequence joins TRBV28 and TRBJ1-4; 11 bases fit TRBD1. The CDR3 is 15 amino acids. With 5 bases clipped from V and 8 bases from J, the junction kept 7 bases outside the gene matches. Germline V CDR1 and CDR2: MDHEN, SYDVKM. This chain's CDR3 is CASSLTDRGREKLFF. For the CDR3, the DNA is TGTGCCAGCAGTCTAACGGACAGGGGGCGGGAAAAACTGTTTTTT.

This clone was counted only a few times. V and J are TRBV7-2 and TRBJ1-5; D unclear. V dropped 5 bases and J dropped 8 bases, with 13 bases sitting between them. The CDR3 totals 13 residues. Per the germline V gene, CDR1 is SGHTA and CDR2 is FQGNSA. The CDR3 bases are TGTGCCAGCAGCGCCGGCCGCGACAAGCCCCAGCATTTT. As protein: CASSAGRDKPQHF.

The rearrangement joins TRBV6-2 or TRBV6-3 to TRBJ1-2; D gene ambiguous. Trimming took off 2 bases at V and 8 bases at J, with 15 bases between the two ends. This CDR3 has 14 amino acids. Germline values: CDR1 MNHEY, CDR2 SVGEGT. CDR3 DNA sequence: TGTGCCAGCAGTTACAATCAGGACGTGAGGGGCTACACCTTC. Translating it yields CASSYNQDVRGYTF.

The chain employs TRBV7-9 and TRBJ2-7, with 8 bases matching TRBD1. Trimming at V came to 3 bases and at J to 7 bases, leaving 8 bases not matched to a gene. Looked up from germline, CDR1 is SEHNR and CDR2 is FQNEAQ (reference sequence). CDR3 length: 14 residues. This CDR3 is CASSFDRGVGEQYF. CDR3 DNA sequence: TGTGCCAGCAGCTTCGACAGGGGAGTGGGAGAGCAGTACTTC.

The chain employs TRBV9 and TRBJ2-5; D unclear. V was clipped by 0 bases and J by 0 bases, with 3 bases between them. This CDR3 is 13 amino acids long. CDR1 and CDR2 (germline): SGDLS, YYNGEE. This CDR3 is CASSVADQETQYF. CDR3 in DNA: TGTGCCAGCAGCGTAGCTGACCAAGAGACCCAGTACTTC.

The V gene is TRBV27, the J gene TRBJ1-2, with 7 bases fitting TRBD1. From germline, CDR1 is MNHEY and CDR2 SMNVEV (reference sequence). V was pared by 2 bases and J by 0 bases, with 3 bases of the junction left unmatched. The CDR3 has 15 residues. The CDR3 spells CASSLVGTANYGYTF. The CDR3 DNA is TGTGCCAGCAGTTTAGTGGGGACAGCTAACTATGGCTACACCTTC.

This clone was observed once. The CDR3 spells CASSEQGRTEAFF. CDR3 sequence (DNA): TGTGCCAGCAGTGAACAGGGTCGGACTGAAGCTTTCTTT. The chain has TRBV6-1 and TRBJ1-1; possibly TRBD1 for D (5 bases). This CDR3 has 13 residues. Trimming removed 2 bases from V and 5 bases from J, with 9 bases in between. CDR1 and CDR2 from the germline V gene are MNHNS and SASEGT.

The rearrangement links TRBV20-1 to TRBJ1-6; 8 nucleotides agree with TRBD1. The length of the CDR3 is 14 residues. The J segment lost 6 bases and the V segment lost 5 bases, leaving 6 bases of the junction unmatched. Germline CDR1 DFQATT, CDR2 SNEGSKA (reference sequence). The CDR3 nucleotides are TGCAGTGCTCGTGGACAGGGTTTTAATTCACCCCTCCACTTT. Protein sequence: CSARGQGFNSPLHF.

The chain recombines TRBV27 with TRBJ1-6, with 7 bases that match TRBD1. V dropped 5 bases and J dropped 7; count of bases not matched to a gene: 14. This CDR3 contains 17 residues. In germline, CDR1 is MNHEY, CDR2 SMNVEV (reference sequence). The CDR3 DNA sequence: TGTGCCAGCAGTATAACCCCCACAGGGGCGTACAATTCACCCCTCCACTTT. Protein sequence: CASSITPTGAYNSPLHF.

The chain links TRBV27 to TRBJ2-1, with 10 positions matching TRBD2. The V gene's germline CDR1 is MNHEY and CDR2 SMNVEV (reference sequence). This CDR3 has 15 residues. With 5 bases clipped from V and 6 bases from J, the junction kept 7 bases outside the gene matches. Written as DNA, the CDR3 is TGTGCCAGCAGTCGTCTAGCGGGAGTAGGCAATGAGCAGTTCTTC. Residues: CASSRLAGVGNEQFF.

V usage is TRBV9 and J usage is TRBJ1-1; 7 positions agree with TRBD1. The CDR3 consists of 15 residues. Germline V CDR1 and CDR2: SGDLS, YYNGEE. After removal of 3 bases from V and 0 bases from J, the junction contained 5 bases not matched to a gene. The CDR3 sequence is CASSAPRGLNTEAFF. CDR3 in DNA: TGTGCCAGCAGCGCTCCCAGGGGGTTGAACACTGAAGCTTTCTTT.

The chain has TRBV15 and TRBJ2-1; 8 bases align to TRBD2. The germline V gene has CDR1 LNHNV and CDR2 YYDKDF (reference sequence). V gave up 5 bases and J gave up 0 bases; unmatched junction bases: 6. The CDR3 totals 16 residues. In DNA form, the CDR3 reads TGTGCCACCAGCGAGACCGGGACTAGCTCCTACAATGAGCAGTTCTTC. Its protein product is CATSETGTSSYNEQFF.

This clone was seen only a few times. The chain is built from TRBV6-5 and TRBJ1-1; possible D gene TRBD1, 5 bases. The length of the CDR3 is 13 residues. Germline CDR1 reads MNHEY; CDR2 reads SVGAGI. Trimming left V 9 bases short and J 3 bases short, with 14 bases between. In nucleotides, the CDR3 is TGTGCCAGTCGCAGCCCCAGGGACACTGAAGCTTTCTTT. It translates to CASRSPRDTEAFF.

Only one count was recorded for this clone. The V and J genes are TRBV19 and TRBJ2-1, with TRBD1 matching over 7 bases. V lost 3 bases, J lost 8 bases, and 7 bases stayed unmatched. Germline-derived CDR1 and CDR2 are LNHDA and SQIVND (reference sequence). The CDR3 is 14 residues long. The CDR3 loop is CASSIDRERDEQFF. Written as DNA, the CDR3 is TGTGCCAGTAGTATCGACAGGGAGAGAGATGAGCAGTTCTTC.

This chain's CDR3 is CASSPQGVEAQPQHF. CDR3 nucleotides: TGTGCCAGCTCACCACAGGGGGTAGAGGCTCAGCCCCAGCATTTT. The J gene is TRBJ1-5, the V gene TRBV18, with D possibly matching TRBD1 (6 bases). CDR1 is KGHSH and CDR2 is LQKENI in the germline V gene. Trimming cost V 1 base and J 6 bases, with 13 bases left between them. CDR3 size: 15 residues. The full variable domain, in which reference TRBV18 and TRBJ1-5 provide the parts outside the CDR3, is NAGVMQNPRHLVRRRGQEARLRCSPMKGHSHVYWYRQLPEEGLKFMVYLQKENIIDESGMPKERFSAEFPKEGPSILRIQQVVRGDSAAYFCASSPQGVEAQPQHFGDGTRLSIL.

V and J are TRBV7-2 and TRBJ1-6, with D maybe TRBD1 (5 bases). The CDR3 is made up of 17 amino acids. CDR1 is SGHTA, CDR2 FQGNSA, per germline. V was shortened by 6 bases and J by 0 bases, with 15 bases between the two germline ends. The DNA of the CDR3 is TGTGCCAGCAGTCGGGACGCCGGGAGCTCCTATAATTCACCCCTCCACTTT. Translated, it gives CASSRDAGSSYNSPLHF.

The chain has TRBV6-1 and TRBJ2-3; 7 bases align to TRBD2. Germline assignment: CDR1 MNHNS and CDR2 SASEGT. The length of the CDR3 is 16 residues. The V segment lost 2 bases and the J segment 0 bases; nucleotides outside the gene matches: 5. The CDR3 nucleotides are TGTGCCAGCAGTGAACGAGCGGGGTCTAGCACAGATACGCAGTATTTT. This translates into CASSERAGSSTDTQYF.

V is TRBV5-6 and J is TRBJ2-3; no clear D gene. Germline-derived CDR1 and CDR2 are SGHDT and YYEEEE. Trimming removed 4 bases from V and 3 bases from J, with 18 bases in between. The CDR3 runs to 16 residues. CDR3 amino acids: CASSLLSVMGTDTQYF. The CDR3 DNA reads TGTGCCAGCAGCCTACTAAGTGTGATGGGTACAGATACGCAGTATTTT.

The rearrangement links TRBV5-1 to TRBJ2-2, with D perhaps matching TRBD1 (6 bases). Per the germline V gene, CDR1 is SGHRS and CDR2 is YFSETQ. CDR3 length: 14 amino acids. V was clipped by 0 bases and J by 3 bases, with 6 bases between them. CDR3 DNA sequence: TGCGCCAGCAGCTTGGCAGGGGACACCGGGGAGCTGTTTTTT. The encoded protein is CASSLAGDTGELFF.

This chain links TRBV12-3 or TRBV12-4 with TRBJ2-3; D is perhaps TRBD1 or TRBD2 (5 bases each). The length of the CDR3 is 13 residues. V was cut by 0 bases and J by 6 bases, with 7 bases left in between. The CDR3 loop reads CASSLAGTDTQYF. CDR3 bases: TGTGCCAGCAGTTTAGCAGGGACCGATACGCAGTATTTT.

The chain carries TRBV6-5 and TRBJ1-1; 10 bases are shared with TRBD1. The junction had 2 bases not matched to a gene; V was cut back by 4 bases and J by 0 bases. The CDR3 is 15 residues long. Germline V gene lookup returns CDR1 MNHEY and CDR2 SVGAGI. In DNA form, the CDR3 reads TGTGCCAGCAGTTGGGACAGGGGATTGAACACTGAAGCTTTCTTT. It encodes CASSWDRGLNTEAFF.